The next 14 T cell receptor beta chains were all read from a single sample in a study of shared T cell receptors in the human thymus. Using immunoSEQ multiplex PCR, the repertoire was profiled, and TCRdb retains in-frame clones only, with some absent. The sample carries approximately 730,000 clones, approximately 85% recorded once. This sample was shared with a second study, whose subject was human thymus T cells.

Sample: thymocytes. The receptors derive from a girl less than two years old with a congenital heart defect.

This chain links TRBV9 with TRBJ1-1, with 8 bases aligning to TRBD1. Germline lookup yields CDR1 SGDLS and CDR2 YYNGEE. The CDR3 is 16 amino acids. V was clipped by 2 bases and J by 1 base; unmatched bases: 7. This chain's CDR3 is CASSVEGQGPNTEAFF. For the CDR3, the DNA is TGTGCCAGCAGCGTGGAAGGACAGGGCCCGAACACTGAAGCTTTCTTT.

The chain couples TRBV27 to TRBJ1-1; D gene unclear. Germline V gene sequence: CDR1 MNHEY, CDR2 SMNVEV (reference sequence). There are 14 residues in the CDR3. V shed 2 bases and J shed 4 bases, with 11 bases lying between them. In nucleotides, the CDR3 is TGTGCCAGCAGTTTAGAGGCCTTGAGCACTGAAGCTTTCTTT. Protein: CASSLEALSTEAFF.

The chain has TRBV9 and TRBJ2-1, with D possibly TRBD1 on 6 matching bases. Trimming removed 0 bases at V and 0 bases at J, with 10 bases between. This CDR3 has 16 amino acids. Germline assignment: CDR1 SGDLS and CDR2 YYNGEE. CDR3 bases: TGTGCCAGCAGCGTAGAGAGGGGGTTCTCCTACAATGAGCAGTTCTTC. This gives the protein CASSVERGFSYNEQFF.

The rearrangement uses TRBV7-2 and TRBJ1-2, with TRBD1 identical over 10 bases. Looked up from germline, CDR1 is SGHTA and CDR2 is FQGNSA. V shed 5 bases, J shed 8 bases, and the junction held 5 bases outside the gene matches. This CDR3 is 13 amino acids long. This CDR3 reads CASSGTGDGGYTF. In DNA form, the CDR3 reads TGTGCCAGCAGCGGGACAGGGGATGGGGGCTACACCTTC.

This sequence joins TRBV11-2 and TRBJ1-4; 9 nucleotides agree with TRBD1. The V gene end was trimmed by 0 bases and the J gene end by 5 bases; junction bases not matched to a gene: 4. CDR3 length equals 16 residues. Germline values: CDR1 SGHAT, CDR2 FQNNGV. The CDR3 reads CASSLDATGGNEKLFF. The CDR3 region has the DNA TGTGCCAGCAGCTTAGATGCAACAGGGGGCAATGAAAAACTGTTTTTT.

This rearrangement joins TRBV2 to TRBJ1-1, with D possibly being TRBD1 (5 bases). Germline CDR1 SNHLY, CDR2 FYNNEI. With 8 bases removed from V and 1 base from J, the gap between germline ends came to 11 bases. This CDR3 has 13 amino acids. The chain's CDR3 is CASQGRENTEAFF. As DNA, the CDR3 is TGTGCCAGCCAGGGCAGGGAGAACACTGAAGCTTTCTTT.

V usage is TRBV10-1 and J usage is TRBJ2-1, with 9 bases that match TRBD2. The CDR3 contains 14 residues. Trimming cost V 5 bases and J 2 bases; bases outside gene matches: 1. Germline V CDR1 and CDR2: WNHNN, SYGVQD (reference sequence). Here the CDR3 DNA reads TGCGCCAGCAGTAGCGGGGGGCCCTACAATGAGCAGTTCTTC. Translating it yields CASSSGGPYNEQFF.

The rearrangement uses TRBV5-6 and TRBJ1-3; D might be TRBD1 (5 bases). The CDR3 is 18 residues long. CDR1 SGHDT and CDR2 YYEEEE come from the germline V gene. V shed 7 bases and J shed 0 bases, with 23 bases lying between them. CDR3 amino acids: CASHLMNRQQFSGNTIYF. As DNA, the CDR3 is TGTGCCAGCCACCTTATGAACCGACAGCAGTTCTCTGGAAACACCATATATTTT.

This chain uses TRBV7-2 with TRBJ2-3; D is undetermined. CDR1 is SGHTA and CDR2 is FQGNSA in the germline V gene. The CDR3 has 11 residues. V lost 5 bases to trimming and J lost 2 bases, with 2 bases between them. CDR3 in amino acids: CASSHTDTQYF. The CDR3 nucleotides are TGTGCCAGCAGCCACACAGATACGCAGTATTTT.

This clone was observed a few times. The rearrangement joins TRBV19 to TRBJ1-6; possible D gene TRBD1, 5 bases. Germline CDR1 is LNHDA and CDR2 is SQIVND (reference sequence). CDR3 length: 14 residues. V gave up 7 bases and J gave up 8 bases, with 15 bases separating them. CDR3 region: CASMAQGTDSPLHF. CDR3 in DNA: TGTGCCAGTATGGCGCAGGGCACCGATTCACCCCTCCACTTT.

The V call is TRBV11-2, the J call TRBJ1-5, with TRBD1 matching 9 bases. The CDR3 covers 15 residues. V lost 5 bases to trimming and J lost 6 bases; unmatched junction nucleotides: 8. Germline values: CDR1 SGHAT, CDR2 FQNNGV. CDR3 sequence: CASSVQGARGQPQHF. The CDR3 DNA reads TGTGCCAGCAGCGTACAGGGGGCGCGTGGTCAGCCCCAGCATTTT.

The chain employs TRBV6-6 and TRBJ2-3; 7 nucleotides line up with TRBD1. This CDR3 contains 11 residues. The germline gives CDR1 MNHNY, CDR2 SVGAGI (reference sequence). With 5 bases clipped from V and 13 bases from J, the junction kept 6 bases outside the gene matches. The CDR3 is CASSRTGDKYF. The CDR3 DNA sequence: TGTGCCAGCAGTCGGACAGGCGACAAGTATTTT.

The chain has TRBV7-2 and TRBJ1-2; 7 positions match TRBD1. The CDR3 is made up of 17 amino acids. Trimming at V came to 1 base and at J to 4 bases, leaving 12 bases not matched to a gene. Germline V gene data show CDR1 as SGHTA and CDR2 as FQGNSA. The CDR3 region has the DNA TGTGCCAGCAGCTTAGTTTATGGTACAGGGGTTGGCTATGGCTACACCTTC. Translated, it gives CASSLVYGTGVGYGYTF.

The chain carries TRBV14 and TRBJ2-5, with TRBD1 as a possible D gene (6 bases). The CDR3 has 16 residues. CDR1 and CDR2 from the germline V gene are SGHDN and FVKESK. Trimming removed 1 base from V and 3 bases from J, with 15 bases in between. As DNA, the CDR3 is TGTGCCAGCAGCCAAGGGTCCACAGGACAGAAAGAGACCCAGTACTTC. It codes for CASSQGSTGQKETQYF.